This TCR beta chain appears in the sequencing data of a study of blood T cell repertoires in COVID-19. On the study more broadly: The study drew acute and convalescent COVID-19 samples from the United States, Italy and Spain. PBMCs, B-cell-depleted T cells, or T cells were the source of the cDNA or gDNA that made up the material.

Per the study methods: Counts of nucleated cells, estimated from reference gene primer amplification, were obtained. Only in-frame clones appear in the TCRdb table, and some are missing; sequencing was by immunoSEQ multiplex PCR. The D gene and trimming were derived from the DNA, and the V and J assignments and clone size from that table. This table has 300,000 or so clones, about 90% appearing once. The ends were cut back, 5 bases at V and 8 bases at J, with 13 bases in the middle. The CDR3 spans 14 residues. In germline, CDR1 is SNHLY, CDR2 FYNNEI. This rearrangement joins TRBV2 to TRBJ1-6; D is uncertain. The source is a young man who had recovered from COVID-19. Sequenced input: peripheral blood. The CDR3 nucleotides are TGTGCCAGCAGTCTATCCAGAAGCGATTCACCCCTCCACTTT. It specifies CASSLSRSDSPLHF. The whole variable domain, filled in from reference TRBV2 and TRBJ1-6, reads EPEVTQTPSHQVTQMGQEVILRCVPISNHLYFYWYRQILGQKVEFLVSFYNNEISEKSEIFDDQFSVERPDGSNFTLKIRSTKLEDSAMYFCASSLSRSDSPLHFGNGTRLTVT.